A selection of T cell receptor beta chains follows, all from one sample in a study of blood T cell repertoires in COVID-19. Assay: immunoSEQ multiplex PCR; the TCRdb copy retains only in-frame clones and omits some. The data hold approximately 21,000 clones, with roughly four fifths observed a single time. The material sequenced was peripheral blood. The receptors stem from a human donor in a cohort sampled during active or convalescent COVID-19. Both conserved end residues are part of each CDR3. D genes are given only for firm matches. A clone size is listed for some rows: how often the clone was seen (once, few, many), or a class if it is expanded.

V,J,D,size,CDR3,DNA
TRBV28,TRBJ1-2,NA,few,CASSLSKAGRAGYTF,TGTGCCAGCAGTTTATCGAAAGCGGGACGGGCTGGCTACACCTTC
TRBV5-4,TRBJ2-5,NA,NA,CASSLGLTQETQYF,TGTGCCAGCAGCTTGGGACTGACCCAAGAGACCCAGTACTTC
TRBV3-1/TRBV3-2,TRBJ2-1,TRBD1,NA,CASRHTGGGEQFF,TGTGCCAGCAGACATACAGGGGGTGGTGAGCAGTTCTTC
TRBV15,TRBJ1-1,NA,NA,CATSRVHNRPRSDTEAFF,TGTGCCACCAGCAGAGTTCATAACAGGCCCAGATCGGACACTGAAGCTTTCTTT
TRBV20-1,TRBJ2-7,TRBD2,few,CSAIAGYEQYF,TGCAGTGCTATAGCGGGCTACGAGCAGTACTTC
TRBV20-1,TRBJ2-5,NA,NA,CSALEEETQYF,TGCAGTGCCCTAGAAGAAGAGACCCAGTACTTC
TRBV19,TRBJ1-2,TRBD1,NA,CASRYRGHGYTF,TGTGCCAGTAGATACAGGGGTCATGGCTACACCTTC
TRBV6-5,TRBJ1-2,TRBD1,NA,CASRSTGGTNYGYTF,TGTGCCAGCAGATCAACAGGGGGAACCAACTATGGCTACACCTTC
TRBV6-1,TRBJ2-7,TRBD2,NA,CASSDRLAVFYEQYF,TGTGCCAGCAGTGACCGACTAGCGGTCTTCTACGAGCAGTACTTC
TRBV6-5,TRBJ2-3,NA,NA,CASIKGEGSPDTQYF,TGTGCCAGCATCAAGGGGGAGGGTTCGCCAGATACGCAGTATTTT
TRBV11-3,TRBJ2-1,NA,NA,CASSLGSLANTYNEQFF,TGTGCCAGCAGCTTAGGATCCTTAGCGAACACCTACAATGAGCAGTTCTTC
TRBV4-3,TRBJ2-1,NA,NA,CASSQGASESSYNEQFF,TGCGCCAGCAGCCAAGGAGCTAGCGAGAGCTCCTACAATGAGCAGTTCTTC
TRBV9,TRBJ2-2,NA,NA,CASSVGGRANTGELFF,TGTGCCAGCAGCGTAGGGGGCAGGGCGAACACCGGGGAGCTGTTTTTT
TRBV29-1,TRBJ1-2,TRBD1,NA,CSVLSGGRGYTF,TGCAGCGTTTTATCAGGGGGCCGTGGCTACACCTTC
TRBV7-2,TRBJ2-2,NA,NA,CASSSQGFRTGELFF,TGTGCCAGCAGCTCCCAGGGATTTCGCACCGGGGAGCTGTTTTTT
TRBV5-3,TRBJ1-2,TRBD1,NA,CARSWTPGTDLYGYTF,TGTGCCAGAAGCTGGACCCCTGGGACAGATTTATATGGCTACACCTTC
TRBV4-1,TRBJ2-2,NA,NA,CASSQVVPRGTGELFF,TGCGCCAGCAGCCAAGTGGTTCCCCGAGGCACCGGGGAGCTGTTTTTT
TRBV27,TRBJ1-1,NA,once,CASSLRGLNTEAFF,TGTGCCAGCAGTTTAAGGGGCCTGAACACTGAAGCTTTCTTT
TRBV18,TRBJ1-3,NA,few,CASSPLYRASGNTIYF,TGTGCCAGCTCACCCTTATACAGGGCCTCTGGAAACACCATATATTTT
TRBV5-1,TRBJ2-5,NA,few,CASSPQGIQETQYF,TGCGCCAGCAGCCCGCAGGGAATCCAAGAGACCCAGTACTTC
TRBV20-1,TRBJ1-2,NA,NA,CSAPRRDGYTF,TGCAGTGCTCCGAGGAGAGATGGCTACACCTTC
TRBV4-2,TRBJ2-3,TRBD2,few,CASSRQRGDSTDTQYF,TGTGCCAGCAGCCGCCAACGGGGGGACTCCACAGATACGCAGTATTTT
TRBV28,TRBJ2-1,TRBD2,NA,CASSSTSGSLFYNEQFF,TGTGCCAGCAGTTCGACTAGCGGGAGCCTTTTCTACAATGAGCAGTTCTTC